The 10 T cell receptor beta chains below were found in one sample sequenced in a study of T cell responses to AZD1222 COVID-19 vaccine. TCRdb keeps only in-frame clones here, not all; method: immunoSEQ multiplex PCR. Among about 200,000 clones, approximately 92% were seen once, and the ten largest hold 1% to 1.5%. This sample comprised peripheral blood, obtained on day 0 of AZD1222 vaccination. These receptor sequences come from an adult in good health.

This clone was counted once. The chain uses TRBV2 and TRBJ1-4; TRBD1 matches at 7 bases. V trimming: 5 bases; J trimming: 14 bases; junction bases outside the gene matches: 8. CDR1 and CDR2 from the germline V gene are SNHLY and FYNNEI. This CDR3 is 12 amino acids long. The CDR3 region has the DNA TGTGCCAGCAGTCCCGGGGACAGCTTTCTGTTTTTT. Encoded protein: CASSPGDSFLFF.

This clone was found once. The genes are TRBV2 and TRBJ1-1; TRBD1 matches at 7 bases. Unmatched junction bases numbered 12, after V lost 6 bases and J lost 8 bases. Germline CDR1 is SNHLY and CDR2 is FYNNEI. The CDR3 is made up of 14 amino acids. The CDR3 bases are TGTGCCAGCAGGGGAATACAGGGGTCCAACGAAGCTTTCTTT. The encoded protein is CASRGIQGSNEAFF. Variable domain in full (rest from reference TRBV2 and TRBJ1-1): EPEVTQTPSHQVTQMGQEVILRCVPISNHLYFYWYRQILGQKVEFLVSFYNNEISEKSEIFDDQFSVERPDGSNFTLKIRSTKLEDSAMYFCASRGIQGSNEAFFGQGTRLTVV.

The rearrangement links TRBV6-5 to TRBJ2-1, with TRBD1 identical over 8 bases. The V gene's germline CDR1 is MNHEY and CDR2 SVGAGI. Trimming took 6 bases from V and 0 from J; bases not matched to a gene: 4. The CDR3 extends over 15 amino acids. The CDR3: CASRLDRGSYNEQFF. The CDR3 nucleotides read TGTGCCAGCAGGCTCGACAGGGGCTCCTACAATGAGCAGTTCTTC.

This clone was seen a single time. The chain has TRBV6-5 and TRBJ1-5; tentatively, D is TRBD1 (6 bases). V lost 6 bases, J lost 0 bases, and 9 bases lay in between. Germline V CDR1 and CDR2: MNHEY, SVGAGI. This CDR3 region has 14 residues. CDR3 in DNA: TGTGCCAGCAGGCCAGGGGATAGCAATCAGCCCCAGCATTTT. This gives the protein CASRPGDSNQPQHF.

The V and J genes are TRBV3-1 (or the pseudogene TRBV3-2) and TRBJ2-7; D is ambiguous. Germline V gene data show CDR1 as LGHDT and CDR2 as YNNKEL (reference sequence). The CDR3 totals 11 residues. Trimming removed 0 bases at V and 6 bases at J, with 3 bases between. The CDR3 DNA is TGTGCCAGCAGCCAAGATTCCGAGCAGTACTTC. Protein product: CASSQDSEQYF.

The DNA for the CDR3 is TGTGCCAGCAGCTTAAGAGGGGACAGGGGGCCTGGCAATCAGCCCCAGCATTTT. It specifies CASSLRGDRGPGNQPQHF. This sequence joins TRBV7-8 and TRBJ1-5; 12 nucleotides agree with TRBD1. CDR3 length equals 18 residues. The V gene's germline CDR1 is SGHVS and CDR2 FQNEAQ. After removal of 2 bases from V and 2 bases from J, the junction contained 7 bases not matched to a gene.

DNA of the CDR3: TGTGCCAGCAGCTTTTTGGCCCGTGGGTCGAACACTGAAGCTTTCTTT. Translating it yields CASSFLARGSNTEAFF. This sequence joins TRBV5-6 and TRBJ1-1; D uncertain. CDR3 length equals 16 residues. Trimming shortened V by 2 bases and J by 1 base, and 15 bases separated the two germline ends. Germline CDR1 reads SGHDT; CDR2 reads YYEEEE.

The CDR3 is CASSLSGRLGYTF. DNA for the CDR3: TGTGCCAGCAGCTTAAGTGGCCGTCTAGGCTACACCTTC. The chain recombines TRBV11-1 with TRBJ1-2, with D unresolved. Trimming pared 2 bases from V and 8 bases from J, leaving 12 bases between. The CDR3 extends over 13 amino acids. The germline CDR1 and CDR2 sequences are SGHAT and FQDESV (reference sequence).

The genes are TRBV18 and TRBJ2-1; no definite D call. Germline-derived CDR1 and CDR2 are KGHSH and LQKENI. The CDR3 loop spans 15 amino acids. V lost 3 bases, J lost 7 bases, and 16 bases lay in between. In nucleotides, the CDR3 is TGTGCCAGCTCACCCGTTGAGGAGCCTGGGAATGAGCAGTTCTTC. As protein: CASSPVEEPGNEQFF.

This rearrangement joins TRBV7-9 to TRBJ2-3; D not resolved. V was clipped by 8 bases and J by 6 bases, with 0 bases between them. Germline V gives CDR1 SEHNR, CDR2 FQNEAQ (reference sequence). This CDR3 is 8 amino acids long. CDR3 amino acids: CASDTQYF. Here the CDR3 DNA reads TGTGCCAGCGATACGCAGTATTTT.